The 17 T cell receptor beta chains below come from one sample, sequenced in a study of T cell responses to AZD1222 COVID-19 vaccine. Assay used: immunoSEQ multiplex PCR; TCRdb lists only in-frame clones, some missing. The sample shows 90,000 to 120,000 clones, roughly 90% of them seen only once. Sequenced material: peripheral blood, taken 28 days after the second AZD1222 dose. These receptors were taken from an adult who received the AZD1222 COVID-19 vaccine.

This clone has a single count. This chain's CDR3 is CASSQVSQGLVKRQLDEQFF. As DNA, the CDR3 is TGTGCCAGCAGCCAAGTCAGCCAGGGACTAGTCAAACGACAGCTCGATGAGCAGTTCTTC. The J gene is TRBJ2-1, the V gene TRBV4-2; 8 bases fit TRBD2. The CDR3 is 20 amino acids. Germline V gene sequence: CDR1 LGHNA, CDR2 YNFKEQ. V gave up 1 base and J gave up 8 bases; unmatched junction bases: 22.

The V and J genes are TRBV5-1 and TRBJ1-2, with TRBD1 matching 9 bases. Germline V lookup: CDR1 SGHRS, CDR2 YFSETQ. The CDR3 consists of 14 residues. J was trimmed by 5 bases and V by 3 bases; bases with no gene match: 5. The CDR3 reads CASSSTGTGYGYTF. The CDR3 nucleotides read TGCGCCAGCAGCTCTACCGGGACAGGGTATGGCTACACCTTC.

This clone appeared a single time. J is TRBJ2-7 and V is TRBV29-1, with 8 bases identical to TRBD2. The germline gives CDR1 SQVTM, CDR2 ANQGSEA. V shed 0 bases, J shed 6 bases, and the junction held 13 bases outside the gene matches. CDR3 length: 16 residues. In DNA, the CDR3 is TGCAGCGTTGAAGACCTTGGCGGGGGGAAGATTGGCGAGCAGTACTTC. It specifies CSVEDLGGGKIGEQYF.

The rearrangement joins TRBV7-9 to TRBJ2-1; TRBD2 matches at 10 bases. Trimming took 1 base from V and 4 from J; bases not matched to a gene: 1. Germline CDR1 SEHNR, CDR2 FQNEAQ (reference sequence). The CDR3 consists of 15 residues. CDR3 loop: CASSLGGLAYNEQFF. The CDR3 bases are TGTGCCAGCAGCTTAGGGGGACTAGCGTACAATGAGCAGTTCTTC.

The chain uses TRBV12-3 or TRBV12-4 and TRBJ1-2; D may be TRBD1 (6 bases). V was pared by 6 bases and J by 3 bases, with 11 bases between. This CDR3 region has 13 residues. The CDR3 spells CASRIGGYYGYTF. The CDR3 DNA reads TGTGCCAGCAGAATAGGGGGGTACTATGGCTACACCTTC.

The CDR3 DNA follows: TGTGCCAGCAGCTTAACTGGGGAGCACAGCTCCTATAATTCACCCCTCCACTTT. It yields the protein CASSLTGEHSSYNSPLHF. This chain uses TRBV11-2 with TRBJ1-6; no firm D call. CDR1 is SGHAT, CDR2 FQNNGV, per germline. The CDR3 is 18 residues long. V was shortened by 2 bases and J by 0 bases, with 14 bases between the two germline ends.

In nucleotides, the CDR3 is TGTGCCAGCAGAGTGACAGGGGGCAACTATGGCTACACCTTC. Translated: CASRVTGGNYGYTF. V is TRBV5-5 and J is TRBJ1-2, with 10 bases fitting TRBD1. Germline CDR1 and CDR2: SGHKS and YYEKEE (reference sequence). V gave up 5 bases and J gave up 2 bases; unmatched junction bases: 3. The CDR3 runs 14 residues.

This chain uses TRBV4-1 with TRBJ1-6, with a tentative D call TRBD1 (6 bases). V lost 1 base, J lost 7 bases, and 8 bases lay in between. Germline V gene data show CDR1 as MGHRA and CDR2 as YSYEKL. The CDR3 is 14 residues long. CDR3 DNA sequence: TGCGCCAGCAGCCAAGGGGGGGCAAATTCACCCCTCCACTTT. It specifies CASSQGGANSPLHF.

V gene TRBV25-1 combines with J gene TRBJ2-1; D gene uncertain. Germline CDR1 MGHDK, CDR2 SYGVNS. CDR3 length equals 11 residues. V was trimmed by 9 bases and J by 10 bases, leaving 13 bases between them. The CDR3 DNA is TGTGCCAGTTCGACTCTACAGGAGCAGTTCTTC. Amino acid sequence: CASSTLQEQFF.

This sequence joins TRBV5-6 and TRBJ1-2; 7 bases map to TRBD1. Germline V gene data show CDR1 as SGHDT and CDR2 as YYEEEE. V dropped 6 bases and J dropped 7; count of bases not matched to a gene: 9. CDR3 length equals 13 residues. CDR3 DNA: TGTGCCAGCACCCTAGACAGGGACTTTGGCTACACCTTC. Its translation: CASTLDRDFGYTF.

The chain joins TRBV19 to TRBJ1-1, with unresolved D. Trimming took off 7 bases at V and 1 base at J, with 10 bases between the two ends. Germline-derived CDR1 and CDR2 are LNHDA and SQIVND (reference sequence). CDR3 size: 13 residues. CDR3 nucleotide sequence: TGTGCCAGTAAAGAAAACGGGAACACTGAAGCTTTCTTT. Translating it yields CASKENGNTEAFF.

The J gene is TRBJ2-1, the V gene TRBV2; D possibly corresponds to TRBD2 (5 bases). The CDR3 sequence is 13 residues long. Germline V gives CDR1 SNHLY, CDR2 FYNNEI. V lost 8 bases and J 6 bases, leaving 14 bases between the germline ends. CDR3 sequence (DNA): TGTGCCAGCCGTTCAGGAGGTGGCAATGAGCAGTTCTTC. This encodes CASRSGGGNEQFF.

The chain recombines TRBV7-2 with TRBJ2-7; D not resolved. CDR1 is SGHTA and CDR2 is FQGNSA in the germline V gene. Trimming took 5 bases from V and 4 from J, leaving 15 bases between them. This CDR3 region has 14 residues. The CDR3 region has the DNA TGTGCCAGCAGCCTCAGTGGGCCCTTATACGAGCAGTACTTC. Protein: CASSLSGPLYEQYF.

Here the CDR3 reads CAWSVTHPYLSSYNSPLHF. In DNA form, the CDR3 reads TGTGCCTGGAGTGTAACTCACCCTTACCTGAGCTCCTATAATTCACCCCTCCACTTT. This sequence joins TRBV30 and TRBJ1-6; D ambiguous. The CDR3 is 19 amino acids. Germline CDR1 and CDR2: GTSNPN and SVGIG (reference sequence). The V gene lost 0 bases and the J gene lost 0 bases, with 18 bases spanning the gap.

This sequence joins TRBV19 and TRBJ1-5; no clear D. Trimming took 8 bases from V and 5 from J, leaving 13 bases between them. The germline CDR1 and CDR2 sequences are LNHDA and SQIVND (reference sequence). There are 13 residues in the CDR3. CDR3 nucleotides: TGTGCCAGTTCGGAAAGGTCGGATCAGCCCCAGCATTTT. This translates into CASSERSDQPQHF. The full variable domain, completed using reference TRBV19 and TRBJ1-5, is DGGITQSPKYLFRKEGQNVTLSCEQNLNHDAMYWYRQDPGQGLRLIYYSQIVNDFQKGDIAEGYSVSREKKESFPLTVTSAQKNPTAFYLCASSERSDQPQHFGDGTRLSIL.

The gene calls are TRBV7-8 and TRBJ2-7, with 9 bases that match TRBD1. Germline V CDR1 and CDR2: SGHVS, FQNEAQ. CDR3 size: 14 residues. V trimming: 5 bases; J trimming: 7 bases; junction bases outside the gene matches: 9. As DNA, the CDR3 is TGTGCCAGCAGCCGTGGACAGGGGACGGGGGAGCAGTACTTC. Translating it yields CASSRGQGTGEQYF.

V usage is TRBV7-3 and J usage is TRBJ1-1, with 8 nucleotides matching TRBD1. CDR1 is SGHTA, CDR2 FQGTGA, per germline. The CDR3 totals 15 residues. V shed 4 bases and J 4 bases; nucleotides not matched to a gene: 8. CDR3 residues: CASSSTGGLGTEAFF. CDR3 in DNA: TGTGCCAGCAGCTCTACAGGGGGGTTAGGCACTGAAGCTTTCTTT.